This passage covers 8 T cell receptor beta chains from one sample sequenced in a study of shared clonotypes between healthy human individuals. The repertoire was sequenced with immunoSEQ multiplex PCR; TCRdb's copy has only in-frame clones and lacks some. This repertoire shows millions of clones, around 94% found once; its top ten account for more than 0.12%. Sequenced material: naive CD4+ T cells sorted from blood. Subset reported: CD45RA+ positively selected. The receptor source for this set is a man aged 18 to 29 in good health.

The CDR3 DNA reads as TGTGCCAGCAGTGTCCGGGGTACAGGTGCCTACGAGCAGTACTTC. The encoded protein is CASSVRGTGAYEQYF. The V gene is TRBV2, the J gene TRBJ2-7, with D perhaps assigned TRBD1 or TRBD2 (5 bases each). This CDR3 has 15 residues. V lost 4 bases, J lost 2 bases, and 15 bases lay in between. CDR1 and CDR2 from the germline V gene are SNHLY and FYNNEI.

The V and J genes are TRBV6-5 and TRBJ1-1; no reliable D call. The CDR3 spans 14 residues. Trimming cost V 2 bases and J 1 base, with 8 bases left between them. Germline values: CDR1 MNHEY, CDR2 SVGAGI. The chain's CDR3 is CASSYGVPNTEAFF. The CDR3 DNA follows: TGTGCCAGCAGTTACGGGGTTCCGAACACTGAAGCTTTCTTT.

This clone was observed once. The V gene is TRBV7-2, the J gene TRBJ2-7; D might be TRBD1 (6 bases). CDR1 and CDR2 from the germline V gene are SGHTA and FQGNSA. The CDR3 totals 14 residues. V was shortened by 2 bases and J by 5 bases, with 13 bases between the two germline ends. CDR3 DNA: TGTGCCAGCAGCTTAATTGGGGGCGGTAACGAGCAGTACTTC. Translating gives CASSLIGGGNEQYF.

The gene calls are TRBV7-2 and TRBJ1-6, with 11 bases aligning to TRBD1. Germline CDR1 is SGHTA and CDR2 is FQGNSA. The CDR3 is made up of 14 amino acids. V gave up 3 bases and J gave up 10 bases; unmatched junction bases: 2. CDR3 region: CASSFRDRGSPLHF. As DNA, the CDR3 is TGTGCCAGCAGCTTCAGGGACAGGGGGTCACCCCTCCACTTT.

This clone was seen only once. The chain couples TRBV5-1 to TRBJ2-5; 8 nucleotides agree with TRBD2. CDR1 SGHRS and CDR2 YFSETQ come from the germline V gene. The CDR3 has 14 residues. After removal of 5 bases from V and 3 bases from J, the junction contained 6 bases not matched to a gene. The CDR3 nucleotides read TGCGCCAGCAGGAAGCCGGGACTAGAAGAGACCCAGTACTTC. Translated: CASRKPGLEETQYF.

The chain employs TRBV6-1 and TRBJ2-4; D gene ambiguous. Trimming removed 2 bases from V and 0 bases from J, with 11 bases in between. CDR3 size: 16 residues. Germline V lookup: CDR1 MNHNS, CDR2 SASEGT. CDR3 sequence (DNA): TGTGCCAGCAGTGAACAGGCTCAAGTAGCCAAAAACATTCAGTACTTC. Translation: CASSEQAQVAKNIQYF.

This chain uses TRBV4-1 with TRBJ2-7; 7 bases fit TRBD1. CDR3 size: 15 residues. The junction had 8 bases not matched to a gene; V was cut back by 2 bases and J by 4 bases. Germline V gives CDR1 MGHRA, CDR2 YSYEKL. In DNA, the CDR3 is TGCGCCAGCAGCCAATTACAGGGGCTAAGGTACGAGCAGTACTTC. Translated: CASSQLQGLRYEQYF.

The V and J genes are TRBV6-6 and TRBJ1-2; D is unresolved. Germline V gene sequence: CDR1 MNHNY, CDR2 SVGAGI (reference sequence). The CDR3 loop spans 13 amino acids. Trimming left V 2 bases short and J 8 bases short, with 12 bases between. CDR3 sequence reads: CASSYHPGSGYTF. Here the CDR3 DNA reads TGTGCCAGCAGTTACCACCCGGGATCCGGCTACACCTTC.